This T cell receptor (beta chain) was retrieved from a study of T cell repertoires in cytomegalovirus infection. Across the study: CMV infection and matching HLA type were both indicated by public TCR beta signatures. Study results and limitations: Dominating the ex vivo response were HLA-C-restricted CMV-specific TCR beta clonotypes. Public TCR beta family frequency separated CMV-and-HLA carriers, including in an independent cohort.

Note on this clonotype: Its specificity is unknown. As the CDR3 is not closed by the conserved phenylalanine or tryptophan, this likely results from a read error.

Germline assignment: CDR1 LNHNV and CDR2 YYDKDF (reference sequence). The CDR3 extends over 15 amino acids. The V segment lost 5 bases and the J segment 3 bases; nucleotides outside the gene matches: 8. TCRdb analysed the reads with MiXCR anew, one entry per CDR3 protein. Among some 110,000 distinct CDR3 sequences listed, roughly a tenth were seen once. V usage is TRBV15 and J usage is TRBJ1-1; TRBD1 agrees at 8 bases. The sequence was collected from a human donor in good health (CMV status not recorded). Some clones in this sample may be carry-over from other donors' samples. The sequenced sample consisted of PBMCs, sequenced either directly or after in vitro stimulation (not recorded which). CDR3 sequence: CATSRARGLYTEAFL. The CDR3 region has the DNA TGTGCCACCAGCCGTGCCAGGGGGCTCTACACTGAAGCTTTCCTT.